This T cell receptor beta chain was observed in a study of shared clonotypes between healthy human individuals. Points from the study as a whole: Naive CD4 clonotypes were shared across a handful of donors at about 5.3%.

Of note for this clone: Its antigen is still unknown. This specimen includes other DNA sequences encoding the same CDR3.

V was shortened by 4 bases and J by 7 bases, with 5 bases between the two germline ends. This CDR3 has 11 residues. The V gene's germline CDR1 is MDHEN and CDR2 SYDVKM. Only in-frame clones appear in the TCRdb table, and some are missing; sequencing was by immunoSEQ multiplex PCR. Seen here are more than 550,000 clones, about 90% observed once, and the top ten hold about 34%. The J gene is TRBJ1-5, the V gene TRBV28, with D tentatively TRBD1 (5 bases). The clonotype was recovered from a man aged 18 to 30 in good health. Some clones in this sample may be carry-over from other donors' samples. The specimen sequenced was memory CD8+ T cells from PBMCs. Described subset: CD45RO+ cells pooled with CCR7-negative TemRA cells. CDR3 protein: CASSWGQPQHF. In DNA, the CDR3 is TGTGCCAGCAGTTGGGGGCAGCCCCAGCATTTT. The complete variable domain, with remaining parts taken from reference TRBV28 and TRBJ1-5, reads DVKVTQSSRYLVKRTGEKVFLECVQDMDHENMFWYRQDPGLGLRLIYFSYDVKMKEKGDIPEGYSVSREKKERFSLILESASTNQTSMYLCASSWGQPQHFGDGTRLSIL.